The 29 T cell receptor beta chains below all came from one sample that was sequenced in a study of CD8 T cells in Susac syndrome. RNA amounts of about 0.5 to 1 ug underwent reverse transcription with random hexamers. Via MiXCR, TCRdb re-called the immunoSEQ multiplex PCR reads, giving one row per CDR3 protein. Of over 95,000 distinct CDR3 sequences detected, around 90% appear once; the ten largest clones hold 0.11% to 0.15%. Input material: CD4+ T cells from PBMCs. These receptors came from a human donor in good health.

The chain joins TRBV11-2 to TRBJ2-5; 7 bases are shared with TRBD2. The trim removed 1 base at V and 3 bases at J, leaving 11 bases unmatched. The CDR3 loop spans 17 amino acids. Germline V gene lookup returns CDR1 SGHAT and CDR2 FQNNGV. Here the CDR3 DNA reads TGTGCCAGCAGCTTAGGTGCGTCTGGCGGGGGAGAAGAGACCCAGTACTTC. Translating it yields CASSLGASGGGEETQYF.

V is TRBV29-1 and J is TRBJ1-2; weak D call: TRBD1 (6 bases). This CDR3 is built from 13 residues. The V gene lost 3 bases and the J gene lost 6 bases, with 14 bases spanning the gap. Per germline, CDR1 SQVTM and CDR2 ANQGSEA. The CDR3: CSVDRGALDGYTF. Here the CDR3 DNA reads TGCAGCGTTGATCGGGGGGCCTTGGATGGCTACACCTTC.

The chain is built from TRBV20-1 and TRBJ2-7, with 9 positions matching TRBD1. CDR3 length: 14 residues. With 4 bases clipped from V and 2 bases from J, the junction kept 6 bases outside the gene matches. Germline CDR1 DFQATT, CDR2 SNEGSKA (reference sequence). The CDR3 nucleotides read TGCAGTGCTAACCCGGGACAGGGCCCCTACGAGCAGTACTTC. This sequence encodes CSANPGQGPYEQYF.

The DNA of the CDR3 is TGTGCCAGCAGCGTAGAAGCAGGGGCTAAGCCCCAGCATTTT. It encodes CASSVEAGAKPQHF. This chain links TRBV9 with TRBJ1-5, with D tentatively TRBD1 (6 bases). Germline CDR1 reads SGDLS; CDR2 reads YYNGEE. V was pared by 0 bases and J by 8 bases, with 12 bases between. The CDR3 extends over 14 amino acids.

The chain carries TRBV11-2 and TRBJ1-4, with a weak D call TRBD1 (5 bases). Trimming took 2 bases from V and 8 from J, leaving 15 bases between them. The germline V gene has CDR1 SGHAT and CDR2 FQNNGV. The CDR3 consists of 15 residues. CDR3 amino acids: CASSLSQGQYEKLFF. CDR3 coding DNA: TGTGCCAGCAGCTTATCCCAGGGCCAATACGAAAAACTGTTTTTT.

The gene calls are TRBV13 and TRBJ1-2; a possible D gene is TRBD1 (6 bases). CDR1 PRHDT and CDR2 FYEKMQ come from the germline V gene (reference sequence). V was pared by 5 bases and J by 1 base, with 14 bases between. This CDR3 is built from 15 residues. CDR3 DNA: TGTGCCAGCAGCCCCGGGGGCAGCATTAACTATGGCTACACCTTC. It encodes CASSPGGSINYGYTF.

The gene calls are TRBV4-1 and TRBJ1-2, with 8 bases fitting TRBD1. The germline CDR1 and CDR2 sequences are MGHRA and YSYEKL. CDR3 length: 17 residues. Trimming took 1 base from V and 6 from J; bases not matched to a gene: 13. CDR3 nucleotides: TGCGCCAGCAGCCAAGCAGGTTCCCGGGACAGGTGGGATGGCTACACCTTC. This sequence encodes CASSQAGSRDRWDGYTF.

The chain employs TRBV27 and TRBJ2-2, with D tentatively TRBD2 (6 bases). Germline V CDR1 and CDR2: MNHEY, SMNVEV (reference sequence). This CDR3 has 15 residues. Trimming took off 3 bases at V and 5 bases at J, with 13 bases between the two ends. Here the CDR3 reads CASSLVGSRTGELFF. The CDR3 DNA follows: TGTGCCAGCAGTTTGGTCGGGAGTAGGACCGGGGAGCTGTTTTTT.

CDR3 nucleotides: TGTGCCAGCAGCCTATCGACAGGGGCTGAAGCTTTCTTT. It encodes CASSLSTGAEAFF. The V call is TRBV3-1, the J call TRBJ1-1; 8 bases are a match to TRBD1. The CDR3 sequence is 13 residues long. From germline, CDR1 is LGHDT and CDR2 YNNKEL (reference sequence). V gave up 4 bases and J gave up 6 bases; unmatched junction bases: 4.

The V call is TRBV4-3, the J call TRBJ1-2; D remains ambiguous. CDR1 LGHNA and CDR2 YSLEER come from the germline V gene. Trimming left V 3 bases short and J 4 bases short, with 15 bases between. CDR3 length: 15 amino acids. CDR3 loop: CASSHGPDRLYGYTF. The CDR3 DNA reads as TGCGCCAGCAGCCATGGACCGGACCGACTCTATGGCTACACCTTC.

The chain combines TRBV9 with TRBJ2-4; 9 bases map to TRBD1. CDR1 is SGDLS, CDR2 YYNGEE, per germline. V lost 4 bases to trimming and J lost 9 bases; unmatched junction nucleotides: 14. The CDR3 length is 16 residues. The CDR3 here is CASSTHPGQGMAIQYF. CDR3 sequence (DNA): TGTGCCAGCAGCACGCATCCGGGACAGGGTATGGCCATTCAGTACTTC. Complete variable domain (other parts from reference TRBV9 and TRBJ2-4): DSGVTQTPKHLITATGQRVTLRCSPRSGDLSVYWYQQSLDQGLQFLIQYYNGEERAKGNILERFSAQQFPDLHSELNLSSLELGDSALYFCASSTHPGQGMAIQYFGAGTRLSVL.

The CDR3 coding sequence is TGTGCCAGCAGCTTGAGACAGGGTGCTGAAGCTTTCTTT. This encodes CASSLRQGAEAFF. The J gene is TRBJ1-1, the V gene TRBV5-6; TRBD1 matches at 7 bases. With 1 base clipped from V and 6 bases from J, the junction kept 3 bases outside the gene matches. CDR1 SGHDT and CDR2 YYEEEE come from the germline V gene. This CDR3 comprises 13 residues.

V gene TRBV7-7 combines with J gene TRBJ2-1; D gene ambiguous. Germline V lookup: CDR1 SSHAT, CDR2 FNYEAQ (reference sequence). The CDR3 is made up of 14 amino acids. Trimming pared 0 bases from V and 8 bases from J, leaving 11 bases between. In nucleotides, the CDR3 is TGTGCCAGCAGCTTAGCACCAGGCACGTATGAGCAGTTCTTC. It yields the protein CASSLAPGTYEQFF. The full variable domain, completed using reference TRBV7-7 and TRBJ2-1, is GAGVSQSPRYKVTKRGQDVTLRCDPISSHATLYWYQQALGQGPEFLTYFNYEAQPDKSGLPSDRFSAERPEGSISTLTIQRTEQRDSAMYRCASSLAPGTYEQFFGPGTRLTVL.

The V and J genes are TRBV12-3 or TRBV12-4 and TRBJ1-1, with a possible D match to TRBD1 (6 bases). The CDR3 runs to 16 residues. V was shortened by 2 bases and J by 1 base, with 14 bases between the two germline ends. The CDR3 DNA reads as TGTGCCAGCAGTTTATGGGGGGCCGACCCGAACACTGAAGCTTTCTTT. It yields the protein CASSLWGADPNTEAFF.

This clonotype has only one observation. The chain carries TRBV20-1 and TRBJ2-5; D gene unclear. Trimming took off 1 base at V and 3 bases at J, with 9 bases between the two ends. Germline V gene data show CDR1 as DFQATT and CDR2 as SNEGSKA (reference sequence). The CDR3 covers 13 residues. In DNA, the CDR3 is TGCAGTGCTAGAGGGCGAGGAAAAGAGACCCAGTACTTC. This encodes CSARGRGKETQYF.

The CDR3 reads CASTSAETQYF. CDR3 in DNA: TGTGCCAGCACCTCCGCGGAGACCCAGTACTTC. V is TRBV11-2 and J is TRBJ2-5; D not resolved. Trimming stripped 7 bases from V and 5 bases from J, with 8 bases between. CDR3 length: 11 residues. Per germline, CDR1 SGHAT and CDR2 FQNNGV.

The chain couples TRBV4-3 to TRBJ2-2; D may correspond to TRBD1 or TRBD2 (5 bases each). Germline CDR1 LGHNA, CDR2 YSLEER. The CDR3 has 15 amino acids. Trimming removed 0 bases at V and 13 bases at J, with 18 bases between. The CDR3 DNA reads TGCGCCAGCAGCCAAGACCTTGGGGACGATGAGACGCTGTTTTTT. Encoded protein: CASSQDLGDDETLFF.

In its sample, this clonotype was seen once. The chain couples TRBV13 to TRBJ2-2; either TRBD1 or TRBD2 may supply D (5 bases each). With 5 bases removed from V and 1 base from J, the gap between germline ends came to 14 bases. Germline V CDR1 and CDR2: PRHDT, FYEKMQ (reference sequence). This CDR3 contains 16 residues. Written as DNA, the CDR3 is TGTGCCAGCAGCCCATGGGACGGACAGAACACCGGGGAGCTGTTTTTT. Its protein is CASSPWDGQNTGELFF.

The chain links TRBV7-9 to TRBJ1-1; D gene ambiguous. CDR1 is SEHNR, CDR2 FQNEAQ, per germline (reference sequence). The CDR3 totals 11 residues. The ends were cut back, 1 base at V and 11 bases at J, with 8 bases in the middle. The CDR3 sequence is CASSLERGAFF. CDR3 DNA: TGTGCCAGCAGCTTAGAAAGAGGGGCTTTCTTT. Full variable domain (outside the CDR3, taken from reference TRBV7-9 and TRBJ1-1): DTGVSQNPRHKITKRGQNVTFRCDPISEHNRLYWYRQTLGQGPEFLTYFQNEAQLEKSRLLSDRFSAERPKGSFSTLEIQRTEQGDSAMYLCASSLERGAFFGQGTRLTVV.

The chain uses TRBV19 and TRBJ1-5; D call uncertain. The CDR3 is 13 residues long. Germline-derived CDR1 and CDR2 are LNHDA and SQIVND (reference sequence). Trimming removed 3 bases from V and 1 base from J, with 4 bases in between. Here the CDR3 reads CASSITSNQPQHF. The DNA of the CDR3 is TGTGCCAGTAGTATTACGAGCAATCAGCCCCAGCATTTT. Combining the CDR3 with reference TRBV19 and TRBJ1-5 gives the whole variable domain DGGITQSPKYLFRKEGQNVTLSCEQNLNHDAMYWYRQDPGQGLRLIYYSQIVNDFQKGDIAEGYSVSREKKESFPLTVTSAQKNPTAFYLCASSITSNQPQHFGDGTRLSIL.

The chain employs TRBV20-1 and TRBJ2-6; D may match TRBD1 or TRBD2 (5 bases each). This CDR3 region has 17 residues. Germline V gene data show CDR1 as DFQATT and CDR2 as SNEGSKA (reference sequence). V lost 6 bases, J lost 0 bases, and 18 bases lay in between. The CDR3 DNA follows: TGCAGTGCCCGACCCGGGCAGGGAGACTCTGGGGCCAACGTCCTGACTTTC. Amino acids: CSARPGQGDSGANVLTF.

The chain combines TRBV19 with TRBJ2-5; no reliable D call. The V gene lost 5 bases and the J gene lost 3 bases, with 13 bases spanning the gap. From germline, CDR1 is LNHDA and CDR2 SQIVND (reference sequence). This CDR3 comprises 14 residues. DNA for the CDR3: TGTGCCAGTAGTTTCCGGGCCAGGAAAGAGACCCAGTACTTC. It is translated as CASSFRARKETQYF.

The CDR3 coding sequence is TGTGCCAGCAGCCGGGTTCCGACAGGGCCGGGCTATGGCTACACCTTC. Translated, it gives CASSRVPTGPGYGYTF. The rearrangement joins TRBV14 to TRBJ1-2; 7 nucleotides match TRBD1. V lost 4 bases and J lost 4; bases outside the gene matches: 12. CDR3 length equals 16 residues. Germline values: CDR1 SGHDN, CDR2 FVKESK.

The V and J genes are TRBV5-6 and TRBJ2-2, with D possibly called TRBD1 or TRBD2 (5 bases each). The V gene lost 4 bases and the J gene lost 6 bases, with 13 bases spanning the gap. Germline loops: CDR1 SGHDT, CDR2 YYEEEE. CDR3 size: 14 residues. CDR3 nucleotide sequence: TGTGCCAGCAGCGACTTACGGGACGCCGGGGAGCTGTTTTTT. This gives the protein CASSDLRDAGELFF. The entire variable domain, with the rest obtained from reference TRBV5-6 and TRBJ2-2, is as follows: DAGVTQSPTHLIKTRGQQVTLRCSPKSGHDTVSWYQQALGQGPQFIFQYYEEEERQRGNFPDRFSGHQFPNYSSELNVNALLLGDSALYLCASSDLRDAGELFFGEGSRLTVL.

The chain recombines TRBV7-6 with TRBJ2-1; D is possibly TRBD2 (6 bases). The CDR3 runs 16 residues. Trimming took off 1 base at V and 2 bases at J, with 12 bases between the two ends. CDR1 and CDR2 (germline): SGHVS, FNYEAQ. The CDR3 here is CASSLGRDSPYNEQFF. CDR3 sequence (DNA): TGTGCCAGCAGCTTAGGCCGGGACTCACCCTACAATGAGCAGTTCTTC.

CDR3 DNA: TGCAGCGTGGCAGTACAGGGTAATCAGCCCCAGCATTTT. It encodes CSVAVQGNQPQHF. This chain links TRBV29-1 with TRBJ1-5, with D possibly being TRBD1 (6 bases). This CDR3 has 13 residues. Germline V lookup: CDR1 SQVTM, CDR2 ANQGSEA. With 6 bases removed from V and 4 bases from J, the gap between germline ends came to 13 bases.

This chain connects TRBV9 to TRBJ2-1, with unresolved D. There are 14 residues in the CDR3. The V gene lost 0 bases and the J gene lost 10 bases, with 14 bases spanning the gap. Germline V gene lookup returns CDR1 SGDLS and CDR2 YYNGEE. The CDR3 reads CASSVATDGNEQFF. As DNA, the CDR3 is TGTGCCAGCAGCGTAGCTACTGACGGAAACGAGCAGTTCTTC. The full variable domain, rest sourced from reference TRBV9 and TRBJ2-1, is DSGVTQTPKHLITATGQRVTLRCSPRSGDLSVYWYQQSLDQGLQFLIQYYNGEERAKGNILERFSAQQFPDLHSELNLSSLELGDSALYFCASSVATDGNEQFFGPGTRLTVL.

V and J are TRBV11-2 and TRBJ1-2, with D unclear. V was shortened by 11 bases and J by 5 bases, with 24 bases between the two germline ends. Germline V gene data show CDR1 as SGHAT and CDR2 as FQNNGV. The CDR3 is 15 amino acids. The CDR3 DNA sequence: TGTGCCGTCTTTGGATGGGCAGGAACCTCGTATGGCTACACCTTC. It specifies CAVFGWAGTSYGYTF.

This sequence joins TRBV4-1 and TRBJ1-1, with no clear D. The CDR3 length is 15 residues. V was shortened by 0 bases and J by 1 base, with 9 bases between the two germline ends. Germline CDR1 MGHRA, CDR2 YSYEKL. The CDR3 DNA follows: TGCGCCAGCAGCCAAGAAGCCGGAAGGAACACTGAAGCTTTCTTT. Translated, it gives CASSQEAGRNTEAFF.